The present entry profiles one TCR beta chain with its context. The protocol was immunoSEQ multiplex PCR, while the TCRdb copy is restricted to in-frame clones and leaves out a portion. Of approximately 500,000 clones listed, 90% to 96% are singletons. The sample is drawn from a study of shared clonotypes between healthy human individuals. All donors qualified as healthy HIV-negative adults and had experienced no recent acute infections or vaccinations. V lost 5 bases, J lost 6 bases, and 13 bases stayed unmatched. The CDR3 extends over 15 amino acids. Germline-derived CDR1 and CDR2 are SGHVS and FNYEAQ.

The chain employs TRBV7-6 and TRBJ2-7; TRBD2 agrees at 7 bases. The receptor was isolated from a woman aged 25 to 39 in good health. The sequencing sample was made of naive CD4+ T cells sorted from blood. Subset given: CD45RA+ positively selected. CDR3 nucleotides: TGTGCCAGCAGCGGGGGGGTACCTCCTACGAGCGAGCAGTACTTC. It codes for CASSGGVPPTSEQYF.